The 20 T cell receptor beta chains given below trace back to one sample, sequenced in a study of Ad26.COV2.S vaccination and SARS-CoV-2 variants. Profiling relied on immunoSEQ multiplex PCR, and the TCRdb table lists in-frame clones only, not all of them. The data contain around 300,000 clones, about 86% of them singletons. The treatment was: roughly 20 received Ad26.COV2.S at low or high dose, single or two shots; 5 received placebo; per-sample allocation not given. On day 63 after the first injection, vaccine and placebo recipients gave samples. The sequencing used peripheral blood, collected in a trial of Ad26.COV2.S vaccine versus placebo. The receptors here all came from a person between 18 and 65 years old who received the Ad26.COV2.S COVID-19 vaccine or a placebo.

The chain joins TRBV10-3 to TRBJ2-7; TRBD2 matches at 8 bases. The ends lost 10 bases at V and 3 bases at J; junction bases unmatched: 8. The germline V gene encodes CDR1 ENHRY and CDR2 SYGVKD. The CDR3 length is 13 residues. The CDR3 spells CATNSGANYEQYF. The CDR3 DNA follows: TGTGCCACAAATAGCGGGGCCAACTACGAGCAGTACTTC.

V and J are TRBV19 and TRBJ2-7; TRBD2 matches 7 bases. CDR1 and CDR2 (germline): LNHDA, SQIVND (reference sequence). The ends lost 5 bases at V and 4 bases at J; junction bases unmatched: 5. This CDR3 spans 13 amino acids. The CDR3 sequence: CASSLPGGYEQYF. The CDR3 DNA is TGTGCCAGTAGTCTCCCCGGGGGGTACGAGCAGTACTTC.

The chain recombines TRBV5-6 with TRBJ1-4; no definite D call. The V end was cut by 0 bases, the J end by 0 bases, with 15 bases between. The CDR3 has 18 residues. Germline V CDR1 and CDR2: SGHDT, YYEEEE. The CDR3 spells CASSLVVLPQSTNEKLFF. The CDR3, as DNA: TGTGCCAGCAGCTTGGTAGTCCTGCCCCAATCAACTAATGAAAAACTGTTTTTT.

This sequence joins TRBV18 and TRBJ2-2; D is uncertain. The CDR3 spans 15 residues. V lost 0 bases to trimming and J lost 6 bases, with 11 bases between them. Germline CDR1 reads KGHSH; CDR2 reads LQKENI. In nucleotides, the CDR3 is TGTGCCAGCTCACCACCAGGTTCTCCCCCCGGGGAGCTGTTTTTT. Its protein product is CASSPPGSPPGELFF.

V usage is TRBV1 and J usage is TRBJ2-1. TRBV1 is flagged as a pseudogene. This CDR3 region has 18 residues. The CDR3 coding sequence is TGCACCAGCAGCCAAGACCGGGGGCCTAGCCCCTCCTACAATGAGCAGTTCTTC. Amino acid sequence: CTSSQDRGPSPSYNEQFF.

J is TRBJ2-1 and V is TRBV7-9; D gene unclear. CDR3 length equals 17 residues. The germline gives CDR1 SEHNR, CDR2 FQNEAQ (reference sequence). Between the trimmed V and J ends, which lost 2 bases and 4 bases, there was a span of 18 bases. The CDR3 is CASSLILSSAEYNEQFF. The CDR3, as DNA: TGTGCCAGCAGCTTAATTCTCTCATCGGCCGAATACAATGAGCAGTTCTTC.

The chain uses TRBV18 and TRBJ2-5; no reliable D call. Trimming removed 2 bases from V and 5 bases from J, with 18 bases in between. This CDR3 is built from 16 residues. CDR1 and CDR2 from the germline V gene are KGHSH and LQKENI. Here the CDR3 DNA reads TGTGCCAGCTCACCAACTGCCAGCCCGGCCAGCGAGACCCAGTACTTC. This translates into CASSPTASPASETQYF.

The rearrangement uses TRBV7-9 and TRBJ2-6; D gene uncertain. V lost 11 bases and J lost 2, with 7 bases in between. This CDR3 region has 12 residues. Germline CDR1 and CDR2: SEHNR and FQNEAQ (reference sequence). CDR3: CAPNAGANVLTF. DNA for the CDR3: TGTGCCCCGAATGCTGGGGCCAACGTCCTGACTTTC.

The V gene is TRBV9, the J gene TRBJ2-2; D uncertain. Trimming stripped 3 bases from V and 4 bases from J, with 7 bases between. Germline CDR1 reads SGDLS; CDR2 reads YYNGEE. CDR3 size: 13 residues. The CDR3 protein is CASSAPSTGELFF. In DNA, the CDR3 is TGTGCCAGCAGCGCTCCCTCCACCGGGGAGCTGTTTTTT.

The CDR3 bases are TGTGCCAGCAAGGAGGGATGGCGGGGGGTTTCTTACGAGCAGTACTTC. Its translation: CASKEGWRGVSYEQYF. This chain joins TRBV27 and TRBJ2-7; 8 nucleotides line up with TRBD2. The CDR3 is 16 residues long. Germline trimming cut 7 bases from V and 4 bases from J; bases unmatched to any gene: 15. Germline CDR1 and CDR2: MNHEY and SMNVEV (reference sequence).

The chain links TRBV18 to TRBJ1-1; 7 bases fit TRBD1. This CDR3 spans 17 amino acids. V shed 6 bases, J shed 3 bases, and the junction held 16 bases outside the gene matches. Per germline, CDR1 KGHSH and CDR2 LQKENI. This chain's CDR3 is CASSPLELQGGHTEAFF. The CDR3 DNA sequence: TGTGCCAGCTCCCCCTTGGAGTTGCAGGGGGGTCACACTGAAGCTTTCTTT.

This clone was counted once. The CDR3: CATSDLRGSGGATDTQYF. The CDR3 DNA reads TGTGCCACCAGTGATTTGCGGGGCAGCGGGGGGGCCACAGATACGCAGTATTTT. V is TRBV24-1 and J is TRBJ2-3; 10 positions match TRBD2. V was pared by 0 bases and J by 2 bases, with 7 bases of the junction left unmatched. The CDR3 is made up of 18 amino acids. The germline V gene encodes CDR1 KGHDR and CDR2 SFDVKD.

The chain has TRBV4-3 and TRBJ2-3; 11 nucleotides agree with TRBD2. V dropped 1 base and J dropped 2; count of bases not matched to a gene: 11. CDR3 size: 19 residues. From germline, CDR1 is LGHNA and CDR2 YSLEER. CDR3 sequence: CASSQVGSGRAPSTDTQYF. In nucleotides, the CDR3 is TGCGCCAGCAGCCAAGTCGGTAGCGGGAGGGCTCCCTCCACAGATACGCAGTATTTT.

This clone appeared a single time. The sample carries other DNA sequences with the same CDR3. The chain combines TRBV19 with TRBJ2-5; no reliable D call. Deletions cut 1 base from V and 5 bases from J, with 5 bases between. The germline V gene has CDR1 LNHDA and CDR2 SQIVND (reference sequence). The CDR3 extends over 12 amino acids. CDR3 DNA: TGTGCCAGTAGTATAGGTCGGGAGACCCAGTACTTC. Its protein is CASSIGRETQYF.

This clone was counted only a few times. The CDR3 loop is CASSQDRAVNTEAFF. In nucleotides, the CDR3 is TGTGCCAGCAGCCAAGATAGGGCGGTGAACACTGAAGCTTTCTTT. This chain links TRBV3-1 (or the pseudogene TRBV3-2) with TRBJ1-1; D unclear. The CDR3 covers 15 residues. CDR1 is LGHDT and CDR2 is YNNKEL in the germline V gene (reference sequence). V was trimmed by 0 bases and J by 0 bases, leaving 8 bases between them.

V gene TRBV19 combines with J gene TRBJ1-2; D ambiguous. The V gene lost 8 bases and the J gene lost 2 bases, with 9 bases spanning the gap. Germline V gives CDR1 LNHDA, CDR2 SQIVND (reference sequence). CDR3 size: 12 residues. CDR3 DNA sequence: TGTGCCAGTCTAAGCGGAAACTATGGCTACACCTTC. Its protein is CASLSGNYGYTF.

The chain joins TRBV4-2 to TRBJ2-6; D uncertain. The CDR3 totals 19 residues. CDR1 is LGHNA, CDR2 YNFKEQ, per germline. Trimming pared 0 bases from V and 0 bases from J, leaving 15 bases between. CDR3 bases: TGTGCCAGCAGCCAAGATCGAGAGGATCAACTCTCTGGGGCCAACGTCCTGACTTTC. This encodes CASSQDREDQLSGANVLTF.

Of note for this clone: This sample also contains other DNA sequences that code for the same CDR3. The V call is TRBV3-1 (or the pseudogene TRBV3-2), the J call TRBJ2-1, with D hard to call. V shed 0 bases and J shed 10 bases, with 10 bases lying between them. Germline assignment: CDR1 LGHDT and CDR2 YNNKEL (reference sequence). This CDR3 has 13 residues. CDR3 coding DNA: TGTGCCAGCAGCCAAGATCGATCTTGGGAGCAGTTCTTC. Protein product: CASSQDRSWEQFF.

This rearrangement joins TRBV15 to TRBJ1-1, with D perhaps matching TRBD1 (6 bases). This CDR3 has 14 amino acids. V was shortened by 4 bases and J by 1 base, with 10 bases between the two germline ends. Germline-derived CDR1 and CDR2 are LNHNV and YYDKDF (reference sequence). The CDR3 spells CATSKDRRNTEAFF. The CDR3 DNA reads as TGTGCCACCAGCAAGGACAGACGGAACACTGAAGCTTTCTTT.

At least ten counts were recorded for this clone. J is TRBJ1-2 and V is TRBV28; the match to TRBD1 covers 8 bases. CDR1 and CDR2 from the germline V gene are MDHEN and SYDVKM. The CDR3 runs 14 residues. J gave up 5 bases and V 5 bases, and 7 bases lay outside the gene matches. The CDR3 spells CASSAGTGSYGYTF. The DNA of the CDR3 is TGTGCCAGCAGTGCCGGGACAGGATCTTATGGCTACACCTTC.